A selection of T cell receptor beta chains follows, all from one sample in a study of CD8 T cells in Susac syndrome. TCRdb independently ran MiXCR on the immunoSEQ multiplex PCR reads; one entry per CDR3 protein. The table shows approximately 170,000 distinct CDR3 sequences, with just over 90% occurring only once. Specimen: CD4+ T cells from PBMCs. These receptors all stem from a human donor in good health. Both conserved end residues are part of each CDR3. The D gene is left open where the match is weak.

v_gene	d_gene	j_gene	CDR3aa
TRBV20-1	-	TRBJ2-1	CSVRGQISYNEQFF
TRBV3-1	-	TRBJ1-2	CASSQGDLGPGYTF
TRBV2	-	TRBJ2-1	CASRVKGLSYNEQFF
TRBV7-9	-	TRBJ2-3	CASSLKDHTDTQYF
TRBV6-5	-	TRBJ2-3	CASSYRVASSSDTQYF
TRBV7-2	-	TRBJ2-7	CASSRDLTREQYF
TRBV7-9	-	TRBJ1-6	CASAGRVQSSYNSPLHF
TRBV14	-	TRBJ2-5	CASSHVWQETQYF
TRBV19	TRBD1	TRBJ2-7	CASSATGLSSYEQYF
TRBV4-2	TRBD2	TRBJ2-3	CASSLTTSGLADTQYF
TRBV20-1	TRBD2	TRBJ2-1	CSASRGLAGLEQFF
TRBV7-2	-	TRBJ1-5	CASSFKGDQPQHF
TRBV11-2	-	TRBJ2-5	CASTSTGETQYF
TRBV12-3/TRBV12-4	-	TRBJ2-5	CASSLAGGWETQYF
TRBV2	-	TRBJ2-7	CASSAQYSTYEQYF
TRBV10-3	-	TRBJ2-3	CATLGTDTQYF
TRBV29-1	TRBD1	TRBJ2-5	CSVKDRGYRETQYF
TRBV20-1	TRBD1	TRBJ1-1	CSATRTGGNTEAFF
TRBV6-5	TRBD1	TRBJ1-2	CASSPGQGKGYTF
TRBV6-2/TRBV6-3	TRBD2	TRBJ2-4	CASSDRGGLAKNIQYF
TRBV20-1	-	TRBJ1-5	CSARRSGLSAWSNQPQHF
TRBV19	-	TRBJ1-5	CASETQNQPQHF
TRBV19	-	TRBJ2-1	CASRMTAEGNNEQFF
TRBV3-1	-	TRBJ2-5	CASSQDWAGVETQYF
TRBV18	TRBD1	TRBJ1-4	CASSPPNRGGNEKLFF
TRBV19	-	TRBJ2-3	CASSTSTDTQYF
TRBV19	-	TRBJ1-2	CASSISGTYGYTF
TRBV5-1	-	TRBJ2-2	CASSLVGETGELFF
TRBV20-1	-	TRBJ2-7	CSAREHRGLISYEQYF
TRBV20-1	-	TRBJ2-3	CSAPRGGRLGDTQYF
TRBV3-1	-	TRBJ1-5	CASSQGSGRGPNQPQHF
TRBV7-9	-	TRBJ2-7	CASSAPGPKVQYF
TRBV9	-	TRBJ1-2	CASSPQPGNGYTF
TRBV2	TRBD2	TRBJ2-7	CASSQLERGGQYF
TRBV7-2	TRBD2	TRBJ2-1	CASSLAPSGGQDEQFF
TRBV6-5	-	TRBJ1-3	CASSYSIADYNSGNTIYF
TRBV2	TRBD1	TRBJ1-1	CASRGDRGRAFF
TRBV7-3	TRBD2	TRBJ2-5	CASSLSGGSETQYF
TRBV28	-	TRBJ2-6	CASMLEGSGANILTF
TRBV19	-	TRBJ2-5	CARNQETQYF
TRBV3-1	TRBD1	TRBJ1-2	CASSRLDRGRDYGYTF
TRBV20-1	-	TRBJ2-1	CSASRGAVADNEQFF
TRBV7-2	-	TRBJ1-3	CASSLAPGNLGNTIYF
TRBV6-5	-	TRBJ2-7	CASSPLGTGYYEQYF
TRBV7-3	-	TRBJ2-3	CASSSVSGDTQYF
TRBV30	-	TRBJ2-1	CAWTEYNEQFF
TRBV12-3/TRBV12-4	TRBD1	TRBJ2-4	CASSSLDRVGIQYF
TRBV6-5	-	TRBJ2-7	CASSPSGGLPYEQYF
TRBV20-1	-	TRBJ2-3	CSAGAPTLSDTQYF
TRBV5-1	TRBD1	TRBJ2-1	CASSVVGTGSYNEQFF
TRBV7-6	-	TRBJ2-1	CASSLAWDEQFF
TRBV19	TRBD1	TRBJ1-5	CASSGTGGGRQPQHF
TRBV28	-	TRBJ2-3	CASSLVDTQYF
TRBV20-1	TRBD1	TRBJ2-7	CSAPDRDREEYF
TRBV6-5	-	TRBJ1-2	CASSLDSGTYGYTF
TRBV5-1	-	TRBJ1-1	CASSTRDNTEAFF